Below are 22 T cell receptor beta chains sequenced from a single sample in a study of beta chain features in type 1 diabetes. The study's findings and limits: All four CD4+ subsets of Type 1 diabetes patients contained TCRB CDR3s that were moderately but significantly shorter.

No antigen has been assigned to these receptors. Every isolated RNA sample was fully reverse transcribed, so sequencing captured expressed TCRB transcripts. Profiling relied on immunoSEQ multiplex PCR, and the TCRdb table lists in-frame clones only, not all of them. The table includes 680,000 or so clones, about an eighth detected once. Sequenced sample: naive CD4+ T cells from blood. These receptor sequences come from a young man with type 1 diabetes.

CDR3 sequence: CASGDGESYYNEQFF. In DNA form, the CDR3 reads TGTGCCAGTGGGGACGGGGAAAGTTACTACAATGAGCAGTTCTTC. This rearrangement joins TRBV6-1 to TRBJ2-1; either TRBD1 or TRBD2 may fit D (5 bases each). V gave up 9 bases and J gave up 3 bases, with 18 bases separating them. The CDR3 runs to 15 residues. Germline V gives CDR1 MNHNS, CDR2 SASEGT.

To note about this clone: Other DNA sequences of this sample code for an identical CDR3. This sequence joins TRBV20-1 and TRBJ2-1; the D is unclear. The CDR3 runs 10 residues. Between the trimmed V and J ends, which lost 2 bases and 8 bases, there was a span of 4 bases. The germline gives CDR1 DFQATT, CDR2 SNEGSKA (reference sequence). Here the CDR3 reads CSARRDEQFF. In DNA, the CDR3 is TGCAGTGCTAGACGCGATGAGCAGTTCTTC.

The chain recombines TRBV29-1 with TRBJ1-1; no firm D call. The CDR3 loop spans 13 amino acids. The germline gives CDR1 SQVTM, CDR2 ANQGSEA. Between the trimmed V and J ends, which lost 4 bases and 6 bases, there was a span of 15 bases. The CDR3 DNA reads as TGCAGCGTTGTGCGGGGATCGGCCCCTGAAGCTTTCTTT. It translates to CSVVRGSAPEAFF.

V is TRBV2 and J is TRBJ2-5; D might be TRBD2 (5 bases). The V end was cut by 6 bases, the J end by 11 bases, with 22 bases between. CDR1 and CDR2 (germline): SNHLY, FYNNEI. The CDR3 spans 14 residues. CDR3 sequence: CASRLEAETREQYF. The CDR3 bases are TGTGCCAGCAGATTAGAGGCGGAAACTAGGGAGCAGTACTTC.

This clone was counted a few times. The CDR3 here is CASSEGGSYNEQFF. CDR3 DNA sequence: TGTGCCAGCAGTGAAGGGGGCTCCTACAATGAGCAGTTCTTC. This chain joins TRBV25-1 and TRBJ2-1; D tentatively fits TRBD1 or TRBD2 (5 bases each). The ends were cut back, 2 bases at V and 0 bases at J, with 5 bases in the middle. The CDR3 contains 14 residues. CDR1 and CDR2 from the germline V gene are MGHDK and SYGVNS.

This clone appeared a few times. The chain uses TRBV29-1 and TRBJ2-7; D possibly corresponds to TRBD1 (6 bases). Between the trimmed V and J ends, which lost 4 bases and 1 base, there was a span of 11 bases. The CDR3 length is 13 residues. The V gene's germline CDR1 is SQVTM and CDR2 ANQGSEA. The CDR3 loop is CSVARTESYEQYF. The CDR3 DNA reads TGCAGCGTTGCGCGGACAGAATCCTACGAGCAGTACTTC.

In this sample, this clone turned up a few times. The gene calls are TRBV5-1 and TRBJ2-7; 9 positions agree with TRBD1. After removal of 5 bases from V and 4 bases from J, the junction contained 10 bases not matched to a gene. This CDR3 is 15 amino acids long. The germline V gene has CDR1 SGHRS and CDR2 YFSETQ. CDR3: CASSGAGTGTYEQYF. The CDR3 nucleotides are TGCGCCAGCAGTGGGGCCGGGACAGGGACTTACGAGCAGTACTTC. Together with reference TRBV5-1 and TRBJ2-7, the CDR3 gives the full variable domain: KAGVTQTPRYLIKTRGQQVTLSCSPISGHRSVSWYQQTPGQGLQFLFEYFSETQRNKGNFPGRFSGRQFSNSRSEMNVSTLELGDSALYLCASSGAGTGTYEQYFGPGTRLTVT.

The CDR3 DNA reads as TGTGCCGGCAGTGACAAACTCTCCTACGAGCAGTACTTC. Translated: CAGSDKLSYEQYF. The chain is built from TRBV30 and TRBJ2-7, with D hard to call. V was pared by 8 bases and J by 0 bases, with 14 bases between. This CDR3 comprises 13 residues. Germline values: CDR1 GTSNPN, CDR2 SVGIG (reference sequence).

This clone was observed a handful of times. CDR3 amino acids: CASSFDKYTEAFF. The CDR3 bases are TGTGCCAGCAGTTTCGACAAATACACTGAAGCTTTCTTT. This chain joins TRBV28 and TRBJ1-1; D ambiguous. The ends were cut back, 3 bases at V and 3 bases at J, with 8 bases in the middle. The CDR3 has 13 residues. The germline gives CDR1 MDHEN, CDR2 SYDVKM.

This clone was observed a handful of times. The chain employs TRBV20-1 and TRBJ2-1; TRBD1 matches at 7 bases. This CDR3 comprises 11 residues. CDR1 DFQATT and CDR2 SNEGSKA come from the germline V gene (reference sequence). The trim removed 5 bases at V and 13 bases at J, leaving 8 bases unmatched. In DNA form, the CDR3 reads TGCAGTGCTCGAATTGACAGGGAACAGTTCTTC. It yields the protein CSARIDREQFF.

V gene TRBV7-2 combines with J gene TRBJ2-2; D is undetermined. Per the germline V gene, CDR1 is SGHTA and CDR2 is FQGNSA. CDR3 length: 13 residues. Between the trimmed V and J ends, which lost 5 bases and 4 bases, there was a span of 8 bases. The CDR3 DNA sequence: TGTGCCAGCAGCCTTCAGGCCACCGGGGAGCTGTTTTTT. It codes for CASSLQATGELFF.

This chain connects TRBV28 to TRBJ2-5, with a tentative D call TRBD2 (6 bases). V was pared by 2 bases and J by 5 bases, with 12 bases between. Germline values: CDR1 MDHEN, CDR2 SYDVKM. The CDR3 runs 14 residues. The CDR3 protein is CASSLGGNGETQYF. The CDR3 bases are TGTGCCAGCAGTTTAGGCGGGAACGGGGAGACCCAGTACTTC.

This rearrangement joins TRBV30 to TRBJ1-2; the D is unclear. Trimming removed 4 bases at V and 7 bases at J, with 13 bases between. CDR1 is GTSNPN and CDR2 is SVGIG in the germline V gene (reference sequence). The CDR3 extends over 12 amino acids. CDR3 sequence reads: CAWMVFSGGYTF. CDR3 DNA: TGTGCCTGGATGGTTTTTTCGGGTGGCTACACCTTC.

The chain employs TRBV2 and TRBJ2-1, with D unclear. This CDR3 is built from 13 residues. CDR1 SNHLY and CDR2 FYNNEI come from the germline V gene. Trimming pared 6 bases from V and 9 bases from J, leaving 15 bases between. CDR3 coding DNA: TGTGCCAGCAGCGAGGTGGGGTTAAGTGAGCAGTTCTTC. Translated, it gives CASSEVGLSEQFF. Complete variable domain (other parts from reference TRBV2 and TRBJ2-1): EPEVTQTPSHQVTQMGQEVILRCVPISNHLYFYWYRQILGQKVEFLVSFYNNEISEKSEIFDDQFSVERPDGSNFTLKIRSTKLEDSAMYFCASSEVGLSEQFFGPGTRLTVL.

J is TRBJ1-6 and V is TRBV9; D is uncertain. V dropped 4 bases and J dropped 7 bases, with 15 bases sitting between them. The CDR3 is 15 residues long. The V gene's germline CDR1 is SGDLS and CDR2 YYNGEE. CDR3 DNA: TGTGCCAGCAGCCCCCGGGCAGATTACAATTCACCCCTCCACTTT. Encoded protein: CASSPRADYNSPLHF.

This sequence joins TRBV19 and TRBJ2-1; 9 bases agree with TRBD1. The V gene end was trimmed by 6 bases and the J gene end by 1 base; junction bases not matched to a gene: 4. CDR1 LNHDA and CDR2 SQIVND come from the germline V gene (reference sequence). This CDR3 region has 15 residues. CDR3 sequence reads: CASREQGASYNEQFF. CDR3 DNA: TGTGCCAGTAGAGAACAGGGGGCATCCTACAATGAGCAGTTCTTC.

This clone has only a few counts. Other nucleotide sequences from this sample produce the same CDR3. The J gene is TRBJ2-7, the V gene TRBV7-9, with TRBD1 as a possible D gene (5 bases). CDR1 is SEHNR and CDR2 is FQNEAQ in the germline V gene (reference sequence). V was clipped by 5 bases and J by 3 bases, with 8 bases between them. There are 12 residues in the CDR3. CDR3 nucleotides: TGTGCCAGCAGCCCAGGGAACTACGAGCAGTACTTC. It encodes CASSPGNYEQYF.

This clone occurred a few times. The V call is TRBV7-9, the J call TRBJ1-1, with D perhaps matching TRBD1 (5 bases). Germline V lookup: CDR1 SEHNR, CDR2 FQNEAQ (reference sequence). This CDR3 is built from 13 residues. The V end lost 8 bases, the J end lost 7 bases, and 17 bases lay between the germline ends. CDR3 sequence reads: CASSPLGGDEAFF. The CDR3 DNA is TGTGCCAGCTCTCCACTCGGGGGGGATGAAGCTTTCTTT.

The genes are TRBV10-3 and TRBJ1-5, with TRBD1 as a possible D gene (5 bases). The V end was cut by 1 base, the J end by 8 bases, with 6 bases between. This CDR3 region has 12 residues. Looked up from germline, CDR1 is ENHRY and CDR2 is SYGVKD. CDR3 DNA sequence: TGTGCCATCAGTGAGTTGGGGGAGCCCCAGCATTTT. This sequence encodes CAISELGEPQHF.

A few counts support this clone. The gene calls are TRBV15 and TRBJ1-1; D gene ambiguous. The CDR3 length is 14 residues. Between the trimmed V and J ends, which lost 0 bases and 0 bases, there was a span of 5 bases. Germline V gives CDR1 LNHNV, CDR2 YYDKDF (reference sequence). CDR3 region: CATSRDRVNTEAFF. In nucleotides, the CDR3 is TGTGCCACCAGCAGAGATCGGGTGAACACTGAAGCTTTCTTT.

There are a few counts of this clone. The genes are TRBV2 and TRBJ2-7; the D gene is possibly TRBD1 (5 bases). The germline gives CDR1 SNHLY, CDR2 FYNNEI. The CDR3 totals 14 residues. The V and J ends lost 3 bases and 7 bases respectively, with 16 bases between them. The CDR3 protein is CASSDFGAFREQYF. DNA for the CDR3: TGTGCCAGCAGTGATTTTGGGGCCTTTAGGGAGCAGTACTTC.

The chain is built from TRBV7-2 and TRBJ1-2; D is unresolved. Trimming took off 3 bases at V and 0 bases at J, with 5 bases between the two ends. The CDR3 consists of 13 residues. The V gene's germline CDR1 is SGHTA and CDR2 FQGNSA. CDR3 bases: TGTGCCAGCAGCTTCGTTTCTAACTATGGCTACACCTTC. It translates to CASSFVSNYGYTF.